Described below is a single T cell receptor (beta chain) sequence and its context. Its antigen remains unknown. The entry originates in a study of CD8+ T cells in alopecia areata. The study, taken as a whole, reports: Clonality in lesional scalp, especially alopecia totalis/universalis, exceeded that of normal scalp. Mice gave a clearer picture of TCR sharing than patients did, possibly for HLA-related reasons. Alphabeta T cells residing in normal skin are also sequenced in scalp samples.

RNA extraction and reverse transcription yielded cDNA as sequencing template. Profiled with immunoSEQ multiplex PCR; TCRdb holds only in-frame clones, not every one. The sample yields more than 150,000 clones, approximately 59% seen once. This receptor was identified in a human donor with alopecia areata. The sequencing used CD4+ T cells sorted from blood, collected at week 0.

CDR3 amino acids: CASSDQFTGGLYF. CDR3 coding DNA: TGTGCCAGCAGTGATCAATTCACAGGGGGGCTGTACTTC. V gene TRBV25-1 combines with J gene TRBJ2-7, with 8 bases lining up with TRBD1. The J segment lost 12 bases and the V segment lost 3 bases, leaving 10 bases of the junction unmatched. CDR1 is MGHDK, CDR2 SYGVNS, per germline. The CDR3 loop spans 13 amino acids.